This is a list of T cell receptor beta chains from one sample in a study of CD8+ T cells in alopecia areata. Here immunoSEQ multiplex PCR was the method, and the copy in TCRdb shows in-frame clones only, minus some. The sample lists 150,000 to 200,000 clones, 60% seen once, with 14% in the top ten. Sequencing was performed on CD4+ T cells sorted from blood, taken at week 24, from a patient treated with tofacitinib. These receptors came from a human donor with alopecia areata. The CDR3 runs from the conserved cysteine through the conserved F or W. A D gene is named only where the DNA matches it firmly. Clone size, where shown, is once, few, many, or a class for clones that have expanded.

d_call cdr3_length j_call clone_size v_call cdr3_aa cdr3_nt
- 11 TRBJ1-2 - TRBV2 CASRVVYGYTF TGTGCCAGCAGAGTTGTCTATGGCTACACCTTC
- 15 TRBJ1-6 - TRBV5-1 CASSLDQIFNSPLHF TGCGCCAGCAGCTTGGACCAGATCTTCAATTCACCCCTCCACTTT
- 16 TRBJ2-7 once TRBV5-1 CASSVLPGTPTYEQYF TGCGCCAGCAGCGTGCTCCCCGGGACTCCGACCTACGAGCAGTACTTC
TRBD1 16 TRBJ2-7 - TRBV7-9 CASSLSFGTDLGEQYF TGTGCCAGCAGCTTATCCTTCGGGACAGATCTAGGCGAGCAGTACTTC
- 14 TRBJ2-2 - TRBV15 CATSRGTLRGELFF TGTGCCACCAGCAGAGGGACCCTCCGGGGGGAGCTGTTTTTT
- 16 TRBJ1-3 few TRBV29-1 CSVGGLRQGSGNTIYF TGCAGCGTCGGCGGCCTTAGGCAGGGTAGTGGAAACACCATATATTTT
- 14 TRBJ1-3 few TRBV5-1 CASSLAGSGNTIYF TGCGCCAGCAGCTTGGCGGGCTCTGGAAACACCATATATTTT
- 13 TRBJ2-3 - TRBV5-1 CASSLRSGDTQYF TGCGCCAGCAGCTTGCGGTCCGGAGATACGCAGTATTTT
TRBD1 12 TRBJ1-2 - TRBV30 CAWIGGGYGYTF TGTGCCTGGATAGGGGGCGGCTATGGCTACACCTTC
TRBD2 18 TRBJ2-3 once TRBV4-1 CASSQGGGGLAPTDTQYF TGCGCCAGCAGCCAAGGAGGCGGGGGGCTCGCCCCCACAGATACGCAGTATTTT
- 13 TRBJ2-2 - TRBV29-1 CSVDVWGTGELFF TGCAGCGTTGACGTTTGGGGAACCGGGGAGCTGTTTTTT
- 13 TRBJ2-2 - TRBV2 CASSLEKTGELFF TGTGCCAGCAGTCTAGAAAAGACCGGGGAGCTGTTTTTT
TRBD1 14 TRBJ1-6 - TRBV2 CASSVTGKGSPLHF TGTGCCAGCAGTGTGACAGGGAAGGGATCACCCCTCCACTTT
- 17 TRBJ1-6 - TRBV27 CASSLIRGGSYNSPLHF TGTGCCAGCAGTTTAATTCGGGGTGGCTCCTATAATTCACCCCTCCACTTT
TRBD1 14 TRBJ1-2 - TRBV19 CASLSGTGSGGYTF TGTGCCAGTCTTTCTGGGACAGGGAGTGGTGGCTACACCTTC
- 14 TRBJ1-1 - TRBV28 CASKKGGYFTEAFF TGTGCCAGTAAGAAGGGGGGGTACTTCACTGAAGCTTTCTTT
- 13 TRBJ2-6 - TRBV15 CATKSAGANVLTF TGTGCCACCAAATCGGCTGGGGCCAACGTCCTGACTTTC
- 14 TRBJ1-1 few TRBV29-1 CSVVSGNMNTEAFF TGCAGCGTCGTCAGCGGAAACATGAACACTGAAGCTTTCTTT
- 13 TRBJ1-1 - TRBV29-1 CSVGRGGSTEAFF TGCAGCGTTGGCCGGGGAGGAAGCACTGAAGCTTTCTTT
- 16 TRBJ2-2 - TRBV5-1 CASSLRAGQNTGELFF TGCGCCAGCAGCTTGCGGGCCGGACAGAACACCGGGGAGCTGTTTTTT
TRBD1 13 TRBJ2-7 - TRBV29-1 CSVEVTGVREQYF TGCAGCGTTGAAGTGACAGGGGTGAGAGAGCAGTACTTC
TRBD2 17 TRBJ2-7 - TRBV15 CATSRSKLAGESYEQYF TGTGCCACCAGCAGATCAAAGCTAGCGGGGGAGTCCTACGAGCAGTACTTC
- 17 TRBJ1-2 - TRBV30 CAWSPPSAVGRSGGYTF TGTGCCTGGAGTCCCCCCTCGGCCGTGGGGAGGAGCGGCGGCTACACCTTC
- 15 TRBJ1-6 - TRBV6-1 CASSEVGGVNSPLHF TGTGCCAGCAGTGAAGTCGGGGGGGTGAATTCACCCCTCCACTTT
TRBD1 16 TRBJ2-2 - TRBV19 CASSVNRDRGPGELFF TGTGCCAGTAGTGTAAACCGGGACAGGGGGCCCGGGGAGCTGTTTTTT
TRBD1 16 TRBJ2-2 few TRBV5-1 CASSPGGTGNTGELFF TGCGCCAGCAGCCCCGGCGGGACAGGGAACACCGGGGAGCTGTTTTTT
- 15 TRBJ1-1 - TRBV28 CASSLPLTGNTEAFF TGTGCCAGCAGTTTACCCCTGACAGGGAACACTGAAGCTTTCTTT
- 15 TRBJ1-2 - TRBV15 CATSRDGGGPGGYTF TGTGCCACCAGCAGAGATGGCGGGGGGCCGGGAGGCTACACCTTC
TRBD1 16 TRBJ1-2 - TRBV5-1 CASSPFGSGTGDGYTF TGCGCCAGCAGCCCATTCGGGTCCGGGACAGGGGATGGCTACACCTTC
- 13 TRBJ1-5 - TRBV30 CAWSVQGNQPQHF TGTGCCTGGAGTGTACAGGGCAATCAGCCCCAGCATTTT
TRBD1 13 TRBJ1-5 - TRBV23-1 CASSRGEYQPQHF TGCGCCAGCAGCAGGGGGGAATATCAGCCCCAGCATTTT
TRBD1 13 TRBJ2-1 few TRBV12-5 CASGPRTGYEQFF TGTGCTAGTGGTCCTAGGACAGGGTATGAGCAGTTCTTC
- 14 TRBJ1-2 - TRBV10-3 CAISDEGEDYGYTF TGTGCCATCAGTGATGAGGGAGAGGACTATGGCTACACCTTC
- 14 TRBJ1-2 few TRBV29-1 CSVGLRGTDYGYTF TGCAGCGTGGGACTTCGAGGGACGGACTATGGCTACACCTTC
- 11 TRBJ2-7 - TRBV29-1 CSVTVSYEQYF TGCAGCGTGACAGTGTCCTACGAGCAGTACTTC
- 13 TRBJ1-6 - TRBV6-1 CASRSTGNSPLHF TGTGCCAGCAGGTCAACAGGGAATTCACCCCTCCACTTT
- 12 TRBJ1-1 - TRBV15 CATSSPPWEAFF TGTGCCACCAGCAGTCCCCCTTGGGAAGCTTTCTTT
- 12 TRBJ1-1 - TRBV5-1 CASSPVRGEAFF TGCGCCAGCAGCCCCGTTCGGGGAGAAGCTTTCTTT
- 12 TRBJ2-5 once TRBV29-1 CSVGQADNTQYF TGCAGCGTTGGGCAGGCCGATAACACCCAGTACTTC
TRBD1 15 TRBJ1-5 few TRBV30 CAWSTGQGATQPQHF TGTGCCTGGAGTACTGGACAGGGGGCGACCCAGCCCCAGCATTTT
- 16 TRBJ1-2 - TRBV6-4 CASKGDGTMVLDGYTF TGTGCCAGCAAGGGGGACGGGACGATGGTTTTGGATGGCTACACCTTC
TRBD1 13 TRBJ1-2 - TRBV9 CASSADTGVGYTF TGTGCCAGCAGCGCAGATACAGGGGTCGGCTACACCTTC
- 14 TRBJ1-3 - TRBV13 CASSFGLSGNTIYF TGTGCCAGCAGCTTCGGGCTCTCTGGAAACACCATATATTTT
- 19 TRBJ2-2 few TRBV23-1 CASSRTSAAGTSNTGELFF TGCGCCAGCAGTCGGACCTCGGCAGCGGGCACGTCGAACACCGGGGAGCTGTTTTTT
- 15 TRBJ2-3 - TRBV5-1 CASSLEGRSTDTQYF TGCGCCAGCAGCTTGGAGGGCAGGAGCACAGATACGCAGTATTTT
TRBD1 17 TRBJ1-6 - TRBV18 CASSPARRGQLDSPLHF TGTGCCAGCTCACCCGCGAGAAGGGGGCAACTGGATTCACCCCTCCACTTT
- 16 TRBJ2-6 - TRBV11-3 CASSPATYSGANVLTF TGTGCCAGCAGCCCCGCGACCTACTCTGGGGCCAACGTCCTGACTTTC
- 15 TRBJ1-2 - TRBV6-5 CASRQTDSSNYGYTF TGTGCCAGCAGACAAACGGACAGCTCTAACTATGGCTACACCTTC
- 14 TRBJ1-2 - TRBV6-5 CASSPGTSNYGYTF TGTGCCAGCAGTCCCGGGACAAGTAACTATGGCTACACCTTC
- 13 TRBJ2-5 few TRBV29-1 CSVENRIGETQYF TGCAGCGTTGAGAACAGGATCGGCGAGACCCAGTACTTC
- 15 TRBJ2-1 - TRBV18 CASSPPSGSYNEQFF TGTGCCAGCTCACCACCTAGCGGATCCTACAATGAGCAGTTCTTC
TRBD1 16 TRBJ1-6 few TRBV27 CASSLFPTQGRSPLHF TGTGCCAGCAGTTTATTCCCCACACAGGGGCGGTCACCCCTCCACTTT
- 13 TRBJ2-7 - TRBV29-1 CSVGGTGYHEQYF TGCAGCGTGGGGGGTACAGGGTACCACGAGCAGTACTTC
- 12 TRBJ1-2 - TRBV29-1 CSVGHPNYGYTF TGCAGCGTTGGACACCCTAACTATGGCTACACCTTC
- 12 TRBJ2-7 - TRBV10-3 CAMSDHSYEQYF TGTGCCATGTCCGATCATTCCTACGAGCAGTACTTC
- 12 TRBJ2-3 - TRBV11-2 CASSQSRTTQYF TGTGCCAGCAGTCAGTCCCGGACTACGCAGTATTTT
- 15 TRBJ1-2 - TRBV7-2 CASSLAWGQYYGYTF TGTGCCAGCAGCTTAGCTTGGGGGCAATACTATGGCTACACCTTC
TRBD1 14 TRBJ1-6 few TRBV7-9 CASSGTGENSPLHF TGTGCCAGCAGCGGGACAGGGGAGAATTCACCCCTCCACTTT